The source of this T cell receptor beta chain is a study of T-cell memory formation after mild COVID-19. Study-wide points: SARS-CoV-2 specificity of second-wave clones peaking day 37 was unconfirmed. Later expanders leaned CD4+, whereas day 15 to 85 contracting clones were balanced CD4/CD8.

Only a few counts were recorded for this clonotype. What it recognizes is unknown. Losses at the gene ends were 1 base for V and 4 bases for J; bases not matched to a gene: 7. CDR3 length: 16 amino acids. Germline V lookup: CDR1 SGHAT, CDR2 FQDESV (reference sequence). TCRdb reprocessed the 5' RACE reads via MiXCR and lists one record per CDR3 protein. The sample lists hundreds of thousands of distinct CDR3 sequences, about 22% seen once, with roughly 13% in the top ten. The sequence was obtained from an adult woman who had mild COVID-19 (a few samples of this study predate the infection). Cell type and time point are not known. The V and J genes are TRBV11-1 and TRBJ1-1; 9 bases align to TRBD1. The specimen was PBMCs or a T cell subset sorted from them (not recorded which). The DNA for the CDR3 is TGTGCCAGCAGCTTAGAGGGGACAGGGAGACGCACTGAAGCTTTCTTT. This translates into CASSLEGTGRRTEAFF.